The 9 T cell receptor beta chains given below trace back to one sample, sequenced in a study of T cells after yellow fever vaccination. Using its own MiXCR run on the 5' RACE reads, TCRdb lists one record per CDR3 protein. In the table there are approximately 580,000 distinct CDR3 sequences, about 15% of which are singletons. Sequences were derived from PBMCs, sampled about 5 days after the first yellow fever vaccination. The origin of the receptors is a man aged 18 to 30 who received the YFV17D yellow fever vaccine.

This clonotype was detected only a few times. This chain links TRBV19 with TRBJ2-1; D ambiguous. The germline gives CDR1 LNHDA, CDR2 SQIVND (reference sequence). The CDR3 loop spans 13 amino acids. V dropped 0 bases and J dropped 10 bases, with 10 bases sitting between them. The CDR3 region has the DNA TGTGCCAGTAGTATAGATCTAGGGAACGAGCAGTTCTTC. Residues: CASSIDLGNEQFF.

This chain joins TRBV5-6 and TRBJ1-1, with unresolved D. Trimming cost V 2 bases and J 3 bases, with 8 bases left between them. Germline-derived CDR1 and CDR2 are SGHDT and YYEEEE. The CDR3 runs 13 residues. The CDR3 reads CASSLAEYTEAFF. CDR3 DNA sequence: TGTGCCAGCAGCTTAGCAGAATACACTGAAGCTTTCTTT.

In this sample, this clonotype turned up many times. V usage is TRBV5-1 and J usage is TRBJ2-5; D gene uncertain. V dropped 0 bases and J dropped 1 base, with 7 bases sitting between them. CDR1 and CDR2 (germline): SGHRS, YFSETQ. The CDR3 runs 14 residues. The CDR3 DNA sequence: TGCGCCAGCAGCTTGGCCACTCGCCAAGAGACCCAGTACTTC. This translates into CASSLATRQETQYF.

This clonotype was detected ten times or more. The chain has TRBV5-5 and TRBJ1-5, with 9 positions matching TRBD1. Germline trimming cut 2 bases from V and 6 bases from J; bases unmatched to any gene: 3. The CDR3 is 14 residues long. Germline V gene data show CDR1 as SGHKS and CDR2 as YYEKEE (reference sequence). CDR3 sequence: CASSFTGGAQPQHF. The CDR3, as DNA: TGTGCCAGCAGCTTTACAGGGGGCGCTCAGCCCCAGCATTTT. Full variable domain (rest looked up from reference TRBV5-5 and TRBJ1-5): DAGVTQSPTHLIKTRGQQVTLRCSPISGHKSVSWYQQVLGQGPQFIFQYYEKEERGRGNFPDRFSARQFPNYSSELNVNALLLGDSALYLCASSFTGGAQPQHFGDGTRLSIL.

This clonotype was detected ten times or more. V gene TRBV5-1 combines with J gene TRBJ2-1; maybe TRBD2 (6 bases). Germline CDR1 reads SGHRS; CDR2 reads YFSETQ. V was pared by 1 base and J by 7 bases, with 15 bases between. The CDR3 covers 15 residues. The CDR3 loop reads CASSLTVPRGNEQFF. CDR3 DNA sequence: TGCGCCAGCAGCTTGACAGTTCCCCGGGGGAATGAGCAGTTCTTC.

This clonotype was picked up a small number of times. This CDR3 is CASSLTFGGTFGEQYF. The DNA for the CDR3 is TGTGCCAGCAGTTTAACATTCGGGGGGACCTTCGGAGAGCAGTACTTC. The rearrangement joins TRBV27 to TRBJ2-7; 7 nucleotides line up with TRBD2. J lost 7 bases, V lost 2 bases, and 14 bases had no gene match. The CDR3 spans 16 residues. Germline CDR1 MNHEY, CDR2 SMNVEV (reference sequence).

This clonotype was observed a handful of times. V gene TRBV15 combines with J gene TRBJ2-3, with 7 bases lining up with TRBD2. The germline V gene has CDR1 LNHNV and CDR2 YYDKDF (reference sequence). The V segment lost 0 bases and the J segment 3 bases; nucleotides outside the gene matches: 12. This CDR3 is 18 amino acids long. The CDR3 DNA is TGTGCCACCAGCAGAGATATCGGGACCAGGGAGGGAACAGATACGCAGTATTTT. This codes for CATSRDIGTREGTDTQYF.

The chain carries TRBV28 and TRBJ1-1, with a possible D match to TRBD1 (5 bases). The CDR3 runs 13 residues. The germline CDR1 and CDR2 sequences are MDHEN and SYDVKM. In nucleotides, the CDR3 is TGTGCTAGTCGATCATGGGGGTCCACTGAAGCTTTCTTT. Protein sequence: CASRSWGSTEAFF.

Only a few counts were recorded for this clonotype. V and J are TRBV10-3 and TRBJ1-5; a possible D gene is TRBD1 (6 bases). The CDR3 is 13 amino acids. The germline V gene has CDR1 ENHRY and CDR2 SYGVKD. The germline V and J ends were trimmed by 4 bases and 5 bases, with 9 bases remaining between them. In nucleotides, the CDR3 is TGTGCCATCAGTGGAGGGGGTCATCAGCCCCAGCATTTT. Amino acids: CAISGGGHQPQHF.